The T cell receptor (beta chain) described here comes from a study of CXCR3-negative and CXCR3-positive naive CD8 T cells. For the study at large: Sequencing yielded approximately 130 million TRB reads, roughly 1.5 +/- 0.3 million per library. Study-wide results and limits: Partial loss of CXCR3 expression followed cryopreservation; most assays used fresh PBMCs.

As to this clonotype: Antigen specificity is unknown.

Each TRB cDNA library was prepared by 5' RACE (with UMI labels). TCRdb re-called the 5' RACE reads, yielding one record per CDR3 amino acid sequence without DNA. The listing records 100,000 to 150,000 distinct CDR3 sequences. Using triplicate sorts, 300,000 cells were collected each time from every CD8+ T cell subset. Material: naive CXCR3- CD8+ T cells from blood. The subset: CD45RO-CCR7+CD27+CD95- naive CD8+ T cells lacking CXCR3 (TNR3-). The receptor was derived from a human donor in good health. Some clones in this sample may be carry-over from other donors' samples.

CDR3 residues: CSATTTGHSYNEQFF. The rearrangement links TRBV29-1 to TRBJ2-1; the TCRdb D gene call, TRBD1, has no DNA to confirm it. Germline lookup yields CDR1 SQVTM and CDR2 ANQGSEA. This CDR3 has 15 residues.